Each of the 9 T cell receptor beta chains below was sequenced from the same sample in a study of T cell responses to AZD1222 COVID-19 vaccine. Sequenced by immunoSEQ multiplex PCR; TCRdb stores in-frame clones only, minus some. Of over 110,000 clones in the sample, about 93% are singletons; the top ten hold approximately 5.3%. The starting material was peripheral blood, obtained on day 0 of AZD1222 vaccination. These receptors were obtained from an adult in good health.

The J gene is TRBJ1-1, the V gene TRBV7-3, with D uncertain. The V end was cut by 5 bases, the J end by 4 bases, with 14 bases between. CDR3 length: 14 amino acids. From germline, CDR1 is SGHTA and CDR2 FQGTGA. CDR3 sequence reads: CASSPRSGGTEAFF. The CDR3 DNA follows: TGTGCCAGCAGCCCCCGGTCAGGCGGCACTGAAGCTTTCTTT.

This chain connects TRBV6-2 or TRBV6-3 to TRBJ2-7, with TRBD2 identical over 9 bases. This CDR3 contains 16 residues. CDR1 is MNHEY and CDR2 is SVGEGT in the germline V gene. J was trimmed by 4 bases and V by 0 bases; bases with no gene match: 7. In DNA form, the CDR3 reads TGTGCCAGCAGTTACTCGAGATTAGCGGGGGTATACGAGCAGTACTTC. Protein: CASSYSRLAGVYEQYF.

The chain uses TRBV9 and TRBJ1-4; D is possibly TRBD1 (6 bases). The germline V and J ends were trimmed by 4 bases and 8 bases, with 15 bases remaining between them. Germline assignment: CDR1 SGDLS and CDR2 YYNGEE. The CDR3 sequence is 14 residues long. In nucleotides, the CDR3 is TGTGCCAGCAGCTCCCGGACAGTTCCGGAAAAACTGTTTTTT. Translated, it gives CASSSRTVPEKLFF.

The J gene is TRBJ2-3, the V gene TRBV2, with TRBD2 identical over 7 bases. Germline lookup yields CDR1 SNHLY and CDR2 FYNNEI. Trimming removed 2 bases from V and 2 bases from J; junction bases left unmatched: 4. This CDR3 comprises 15 residues. As DNA, the CDR3 is TGTGCCAGCAGTGAACTAGCGGATTACACAGATACGCAGTATTTT. This encodes CASSELADYTDTQYF.

The chain carries TRBV27 and TRBJ1-1, with a possible D match to TRBD1 (6 bases). The CDR3 runs to 15 residues. CDR1 is MNHEY, CDR2 SMNVEV, per germline (reference sequence). Trimming took 3 bases from V and 7 from J, leaving 18 bases between them. This chain's CDR3 is CASSFRGGGDYEAFF. The CDR3 region has the DNA TGTGCCAGCAGTTTTAGGGGAGGGGGAGATTATGAAGCTTTCTTT.

The V and J genes are TRBV7-9 and TRBJ1-1; D gene ambiguous. The CDR3 consists of 13 residues. The V gene's germline CDR1 is SEHNR and CDR2 FQNEAQ (reference sequence). V was clipped by 5 bases and J by 1 base, with 8 bases between them. Written as DNA, the CDR3 is TGTGCCAGCAGCGATCAGCCGAACACTGAAGCTTTCTTT. Protein sequence: CASSDQPNTEAFF.

The CDR3 DNA sequence: TGTGCCAGCAAACCTCCGGGACAGGGGGCCTATGGCTACACCTTC. The encoded protein is CASKPPGQGAYGYTF. This chain uses TRBV6-5 with TRBJ1-2; 12 bases are a match to TRBD1. The J segment lost 4 bases and the V segment lost 7 bases, leaving 7 bases of the junction unmatched. Germline CDR1 and CDR2: MNHEY and SVGAGI. This CDR3 spans 15 amino acids.

This clone was detected once. The rearrangement joins TRBV20-1 to TRBJ2-1, with TRBD2 as a possible D gene (5 bases). Per germline, CDR1 DFQATT and CDR2 SNEGSKA (reference sequence). Trimming removed 5 bases at V and 8 bases at J, with 10 bases between. The CDR3 has 11 amino acids. This chain's CDR3 is CSAPRGDEQFF. In DNA form, the CDR3 reads TGCAGTGCTCCCCGGGGAGATGAGCAGTTCTTC.

V and J are TRBV11-2 and TRBJ2-3; 12 bases are shared with TRBD2. The CDR3 loop spans 15 amino acids. Germline V gene data show CDR1 as SGHAT and CDR2 as FQNNGV. Losses at the gene ends were 3 bases for V and 7 bases for J; bases not matched to a gene: 5. CDR3 region: CASSLVLAGGNTQYF. The CDR3 nucleotides are TGTGCCAGCAGCTTGGTTCTAGCGGGGGGGAATACGCAGTATTTT.